This T cell receptor beta chain was captured by sequencing in a study of human T cells and chemical hapten exposure. Study-level findings and limits: Sensitization with DPC brought no change to TCRs above 1 in 1000 in frequency.

This clonotype has only a few counts. Its specificity is not known. MiXCR was run by TCRdb on the RACE reads, yielding one entry per CDR3 protein. The sample records over 50,000 distinct CDR3 sequences, more than 9% being singletons. J was trimmed by 9 bases and V by 2 bases; bases with no gene match: 6. Germline V lookup: CDR1 MNHEY, CDR2 SVGEGT. The CDR3 runs 15 residues. Time point meaning: pre-sensitization, week 0. Treatment of the sample: therapeutic diphenylcyclopropenone sensitization with weekly scalp DPC. The starting material, unfractionated whole blood, was used for total RNA extraction. This receptor was identified in a woman in her twenties or thirties with alopecia areata. Some clones in this sample may be carry-over from other donors' samples. Sequencing was performed on whole blood, taken in connection with sensitization to the hapten diphenylcyclopropenone (DPC). The chain carries TRBV6-2 or TRBV6-3 and TRBJ2-1; TRBD1 matches 11 bases. This chain's CDR3 is CASSYLGQGESEQFF. CDR3 in DNA: TGTGCCAGCAGTTACCTGGGACAGGGGGAAAGTGAGCAGTTCTTC.